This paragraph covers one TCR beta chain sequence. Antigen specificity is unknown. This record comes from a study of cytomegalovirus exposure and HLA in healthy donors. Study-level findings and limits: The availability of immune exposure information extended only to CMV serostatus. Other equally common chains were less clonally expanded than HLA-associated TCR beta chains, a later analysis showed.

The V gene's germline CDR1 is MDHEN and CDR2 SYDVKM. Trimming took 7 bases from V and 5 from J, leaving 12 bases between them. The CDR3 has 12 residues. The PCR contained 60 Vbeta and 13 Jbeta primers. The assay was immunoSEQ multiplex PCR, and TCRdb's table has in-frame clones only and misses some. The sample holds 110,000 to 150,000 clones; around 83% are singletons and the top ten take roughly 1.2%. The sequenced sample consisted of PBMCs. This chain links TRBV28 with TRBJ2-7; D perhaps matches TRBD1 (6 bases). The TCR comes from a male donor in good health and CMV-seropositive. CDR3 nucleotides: TGTGCCAGCAATCCAGGGGCAGACGAGCAGTACTTC. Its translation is CASNPGADEQYF.